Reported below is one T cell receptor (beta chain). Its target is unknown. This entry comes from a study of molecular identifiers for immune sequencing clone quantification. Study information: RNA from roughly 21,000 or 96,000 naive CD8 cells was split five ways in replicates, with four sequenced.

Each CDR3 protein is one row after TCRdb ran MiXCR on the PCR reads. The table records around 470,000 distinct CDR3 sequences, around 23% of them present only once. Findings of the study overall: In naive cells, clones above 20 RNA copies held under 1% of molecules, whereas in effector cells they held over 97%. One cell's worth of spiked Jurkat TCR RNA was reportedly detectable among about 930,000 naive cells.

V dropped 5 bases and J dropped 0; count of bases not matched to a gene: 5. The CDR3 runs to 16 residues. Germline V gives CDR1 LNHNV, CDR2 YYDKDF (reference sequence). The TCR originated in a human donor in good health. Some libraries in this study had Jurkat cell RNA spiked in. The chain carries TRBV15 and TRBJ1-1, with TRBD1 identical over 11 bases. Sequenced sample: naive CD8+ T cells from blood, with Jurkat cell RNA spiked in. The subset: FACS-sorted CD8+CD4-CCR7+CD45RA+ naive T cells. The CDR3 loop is CATSPRTGGMNTEAFF. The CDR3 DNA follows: TGTGCCACCAGCCCACGGACAGGGGGCATGAACACTGAAGCTTTCTTT. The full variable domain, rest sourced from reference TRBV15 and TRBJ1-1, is DAMVIQNPRYQVTQFGKPVTLSCSQTLNHNVMYWYQQKSSQAPKLLFHYYDKDFNNEADTPDNFQSRRPNTSFCFLDIRSPGLGDTAMYLCATSPRTGGMNTEAFFGQGTRLTVV.